This is a list of T cell receptor beta chains from one sample in a study of blood T cell repertoires in COVID-19. Here immunoSEQ multiplex PCR was the method, and the copy in TCRdb shows in-frame clones only, minus some. This table holds 90,000 to 130,000 clones, approximately 88% found once. The sequencing input was peripheral blood. The source is a human donor in a cohort sampled during active COVID-19. CDR3s include the opening cysteine and the closing phenylalanine or tryptophan. D genes are given only for firm matches. Size tells how often a clone was seen (once, few, many) or the class of an expanded clone, and some rows leave it out.

>TRBJ1-2|TRBV7-6|-|13|-
CASSLTGAYGYTF
TGTGCCAGCAGCTTGACAGGTGCCTATGGCTACACCTTC
>TRBJ1-6|TRBV7-9|TRBD1|14|-
CASRATGFGSPLHF
TGTGCCAGCAGAGCGACAGGGTTCGGATCACCCCTCCACTTT
>TRBJ1-2|TRBV5-1|-|14|-
CASSEGQYLGGYTF
TGCGCCAGCAGCGAGGGCCAATATTTGGGTGGCTACACCTTC
>TRBJ2-5|TRBV6-5|TRBD2|15|-
CASGHGLAWVETQYF
TGTGCCAGTGGACATGGACTAGCCTGGGTGGAGACCCAGTACTTC
>TRBJ1-1|TRBV19|-|13|-
CASSLGVNTEAFF
TGTGCCAGCTCCCTAGGGGTGAACACTGAAGCTTTCTTT
>TRBJ2-1|TRBV2|-|15|few
CASSAQVSSYNEQFF
TGTGCCAGCAGTGCACAGGTGAGCTCCTACAATGAGCAGTTCTTC
>TRBJ2-5|TRBV29-1|TRBD2|13|once
CSVAIGTISTQYF
TGCAGCGTTGCTATCGGGACTATATCGACCCAGTACTTC
>TRBJ2-1|TRBV29-1|TRBD2|15|-
CSVTAGGPPYNEQFF
TGCAGCGTTACCGCGGGGGGGCCTCCCTACAATGAGCAGTTCTTC
>TRBJ1-1|TRBV29-1|-|11|-
CSVHLNTEAFF
TGCAGCGTTCACTTGAACACTGAAGCTTTCTTT
>TRBJ2-2|TRBV28|TRBD2|16|-
CASSALAGAYTGELFF
TGTGCCAGCAGTGCCCTAGCGGGGGCCTACACCGGGGAGCTGTTTTTT
>TRBJ2-2|TRBV7-3|TRBD1|17|few
CASRQTVGQGHTGELFF
TGTGCCAGCCGGCAGACTGTGGGACAGGGCCACACCGGGGAGCTGTTTTTT
>TRBJ2-7|TRBV9|TRBD2|16|-
CASSRAGGGSKNEQYF
TGTGCCAGCAGCCGCGCTGGGGGGGGATCCAAGAACGAGCAGTACTTC
>TRBJ2-1|TRBV12-5|-|14|-
CASGRDGIIDEQFF
TGTGCTAGTGGCCGCGACGGGATCATCGATGAGCAGTTCTTC
>TRBJ1-5|TRBV19|TRBD1|17|-
CASHEGGPFYSNQPQHF
TGTGCCAGTCACGAAGGGGGCCCCTTCTATAGCAATCAGCCCCAGCATTTT
>TRBJ2-3|TRBV27|-|14|-
CASSFLATRDTQYF
TGTGCCAGCAGTTTTTTAGCGACCCGGGATACGCAGTATTTT
>TRBJ1-2|TRBV3-1/TRBV3-2|-|12|once
CASRYGNYGYTF
TGTGCCAGCAGGTACGGGAACTATGGCTACACCTTC
>TRBJ1-6|TRBV5-1|-|14|-
CASSLGFGNSPLHF
TGCGCCAGCAGCTTGGGTTTCGGGAATTCACCCCTCCACTTT
>TRBJ2-2|TRBV7-3|-|14|-
CASSPGGGYGELFF
TGTGCCAGCAGCCCAGGTGGTGGGTACGGGGAGCTGTTTTTT
>TRBJ2-2|TRBV28|-|14|-
CASSGTLSPGELFF
TGTGCCAGCAGCGGGACTCTCTCACCCGGGGAGCTGTTTTTT
>TRBJ1-1|TRBV6-5|TRBD1|14|-
CASSYSTGAAEAFF
TGTGCCAGCAGTTACTCGACAGGGGCCGCTGAAGCTTTCTTT
>TRBJ2-7|TRBV6-5|TRBD1|15|-
CASSLNPGTGDEQYF
TGTGCCAGCAGCCTCAACCCCGGGACAGGGGACGAGCAGTACTTC
>TRBJ1-4|TRBV28|-|14|-
CASSFIPGGEKLFF
TGTGCCAGCAGTTTTATCCCAGGAGGAGAAAAACTGTTTTTT
>TRBJ2-2|TRBV2|TRBD1|15|-
CASSEGQGANGELFF
TGTGCCAGCAGTGAGGGACAGGGGGCGAACGGGGAGCTGTTTTTT
>TRBJ1-5|TRBV7-9|TRBD1|16|-
CASSPGGQGRDQPQHF
TGTGCCAGCAGCCCCGGCGGACAGGGGAGGGATCAGCCCCAGCATTTT
>TRBJ1-2|TRBV27|-|13|-
CASSYREGYGYTF
TGTGCCAGCAGCTACAGGGAGGGCTATGGCTACACCTTC
>TRBJ2-1|TRBV5-1|TRBD2|16|once
CASSLAGGGPYNEQFF
TGCGCCAGCAGCTTGGCCGGCGGGGGGCCTTACAATGAGCAGTTCTTC
>TRBJ1-1|TRBV5-1|TRBD1|16|-
CASSLGQGGMNTEAFF
TGCGCCAGCAGCTTGGGACAGGGAGGCATGAACACTGAAGCTTTCTTT
>TRBJ1-5|TRBV15|TRBD1|15|-
CATSDSDRGYQPQHF
TGTGCCACCAGCGACTCCGACAGGGGGTACCAGCCCCAGCATTTT
>TRBJ1-1|TRBV5-4|-|15|-
CASSPMRGQNTEAFF
TGTGCCAGCAGCCCGATGAGAGGCCAGAACACTGAAGCTTTCTTT
>TRBJ2-7|TRBV20-1|-|11|-
CSGHLGPRQYF
TGCAGTGGTCACTTGGGGCCCCGGCAGTACTTC
>TRBJ2-5|TRBV9|TRBD2|15|-
CASSVAGGPYETQYF
TGTGCCAGCAGCGTGGCGGGGGGGCCGTACGAGACCCAGTACTTC
>TRBJ2-7|TRBV12-3/TRBV12-4|TRBD2|13|-
CASRSGSGYEQYF
TGTGCCAGCAGGAGCGGGAGTGGGTACGAGCAGTACTTC
>TRBJ2-7|TRBV6-5|-|15|-
CASWGGTYPWDEQYF
TGTGCCAGCTGGGGCGGGACCTATCCGTGGGACGAGCAGTACTTC
>TRBJ1-1|TRBV5-1|TRBD1|15|-
CASSLDRGSSTEAFF
TGCGCCAGCAGCTTAGACAGGGGATCGAGCACTGAAGCTTTCTTT
>TRBJ1-2|TRBV7-6|TRBD1|16|-
CASSAGQLLTNYGYTF
TGTGCCAGCAGCGCGGGACAGCTGCTGACTAACTATGGCTACACCTTC
>TRBJ2-7|TRBV6-6|TRBD1|14|-
CASSTTGHSYEQYF
TGTGCCAGCAGTACGACAGGGCACTCCTACGAGCAGTACTTC
>TRBJ1-6|TRBV10-2|TRBD1|15|few
CASSYGQGNNSPLHF
TGCGCCAGCAGCTATGGACAGGGCAATAATTCACCCCTCCACTTT